The following is a T cell receptor beta chain sequence with its context. The ends lost 3 bases at V and 8 bases at J; junction bases unmatched: 13. The germline CDR1 and CDR2 sequences are KGHDR and SFDVKD. The CDR3 runs 17 residues. The data belong to a study of type 1 regulatory T cells. Study-level background: T-allo10 is an in vitro-generated, Tr1-enriched CD4 T cell product specific for alloantigen.

TCRdb re-derived calls from the reads in MiXCR, one entry per CDR3 protein. The sample contains 80,000 to 100,000 distinct CDR3 sequences, 25% to 40% of which appear only once. The sequencing input was CD4+ T cells, either the whole sample or a sorted fraction (not recorded which). The chain couples TRBV24-1 to TRBJ2-1; TRBD2 aligns across 9 bases. The TCR was taken from a human donor in good health. CDR3 sequence reads: CATSDPSVAGAEDEQFF. The CDR3 DNA reads TGTGCCACCAGTGATCCTTCCGTAGCGGGAGCGGAAGATGAGCAGTTCTTC.